This T cell receptor (beta chain) was observed in a study of molecular identifiers for immune sequencing clone quantification. As regards this clonotype: A read error may be the cause here, since a much bigger clone is one base away.

CDR1 and CDR2 (germline): SGHTA, FQGNSA. CDR3 size: 15 residues. Trimming removed 4 bases from V and 10 bases from J; junction bases left unmatched: 8. One entry per CDR3 protein, called by TCRdb with MiXCR from the PCR reads. The table records tens of thousands of distinct CDR3 sequences, 15% to 20% of them present only once. The sample taken for sequencing was naive CD8+ T cells from blood, with Jurkat cell RNA spiked in. The subset here: FACS-sorted CD8+CD4-CCR7+CD45RA+ naive T cells. The receptor's source is a human donor in good health. Some libraries in this study had Jurkat cell RNA spiked in. The chain recombines TRBV7-2 with TRBJ1-6, with TRBD1 identical over 9 bases. CDR3 amino acids: CASSYRGQGPSPLHF. CDR3 bases: TGTGCCAGCAGCTATAGGGGACAGGGTCCGTCACCCCTCCACTTT.